A few counts support the clone carrying this T cell receptor beta chain. Its antigen remains unidentified. The entry originates in a study of CD8+ T cells in alopecia areata. After isolation, RNA underwent reverse transcription to generate cDNA as the sequencing template. Sequenced by immunoSEQ multiplex PCR; TCRdb stores in-frame clones only, minus some. The sample lists around 300,000 clones; about three fifths were seen once. The treatment is: oral pan-JAK inhibitor, 5-10 mg twice daily. PBMCs served as the source from which CD4+ and CD8+ T cells were sorted. Study-level points and caveats: More clonal than normal scalp was lesional scalp, particularly alopecia totalis/universalis.

The CDR3 sequence is 15 residues long. Between the trimmed V and J ends, which lost 0 bases and 2 bases, there was a span of 9 bases. Per germline, CDR1 SGHRS and CDR2 YFSETQ. The sample consisted of CD4+ T cells sorted from blood, taken at week 52, from a patient treated with tofacitinib. This clonotype was sampled from a human donor with alopecia areata. The gene calls are TRBV5-1 and TRBJ2-1; no reliable D call. This chain's CDR3 is CASSLETRTYNEQFF. In DNA form, the CDR3 reads TGCGCCAGCAGCTTGGAAACGCGGACCTACAATGAGCAGTTCTTC.